One and the same sample provided the 30 T cell receptor beta chains below, sequenced in a study of B cell selection in AIRE deficiency. Sorted regulatory T cells were CD4-positive, CD25-high and CD127-low or negative. The method was immunoSEQ multiplex PCR; TCRdb's version includes in-frame clones alone and lacks a portion of them. Of 13,000 to 15,000 clones listed, under 95% were seen once; the top ten hold approximately 0.99%. The sample consisted of Tregs sorted from PBMCs. The receptors were gathered from a human donor with AIRE deficiency.

V is TRBV29-1 and J is TRBJ2-1, with 7 bases lining up with TRBD2. After removal of 5 bases from V and 8 bases from J, the junction contained 9 bases not matched to a gene. This CDR3 is 13 amino acids long. Germline CDR1 and CDR2: SQVTM and ANQGSEA. This CDR3 reads CSVKAGYFHEQFF. In DNA form, the CDR3 reads TGCAGCGTTAAAGCGGGGTATTTCCATGAGCAGTTCTTC.

This clone appeared once. This sequence joins TRBV5-8 and TRBJ1-2, with D perhaps matching TRBD1 (6 bases). The CDR3 spans 15 residues. Germline CDR1 is SGHTS and CDR2 is YDEGEE. The V and J ends lost 1 base and 0 bases respectively, with 10 bases between them. CDR3 region: CASSLTGLTNYGYTF. The CDR3 bases are TGTGCCAGCAGCTTGACAGGGTTAACTAACTATGGCTACACCTTC.

V and J are TRBV7-9 and TRBJ2-3; D remains unclear. Trimming removed 0 bases at V and 0 bases at J, with 1 base between. This CDR3 contains 13 residues. The germline gives CDR1 SEHNR, CDR2 FQNEAQ (reference sequence). The CDR3 DNA sequence: TGTGCCAGCAGCTTAGCAAGCACAGATACGCAGTATTTT. This translates into CASSLASTDTQYF.

The chain uses TRBV4-2 and TRBJ2-5; 7 bases line up with TRBD2. V was clipped by 5 bases and J by 5 bases; unmatched bases: 14. Germline lookup yields CDR1 LGHNA and CDR2 YNFKEQ. The CDR3 extends over 16 amino acids. CDR3: CASSLLWGGRDETQYF. CDR3 coding DNA: TGTGCCAGCAGCTTGCTCTGGGGAGGGCGTGACGAGACCCAGTACTTC.

The chain employs TRBV7-9 and TRBJ2-7; D may be TRBD2 (7 bases). V was cut by 5 bases and J by 3 bases, with 17 bases left in between. The V gene's germline CDR1 is SEHNR and CDR2 FQNEAQ (reference sequence). The CDR3 totals 15 residues. CDR3 loop: CASSEIGGAVYEQYF. DNA for the CDR3: TGTGCCAGCAGCGAGATTGGGGGGGCTGTCTACGAGCAGTACTTC.

This clone was counted a single time. V usage is TRBV10-3 and J usage is TRBJ2-7, with 9 bases matching TRBD2. Germline V gives CDR1 ENHRY, CDR2 SYGVKD. The length of the CDR3 is 14 residues. Trimming removed 6 bases from V and 5 bases from J; junction bases left unmatched: 8. The CDR3 reads CAIRAGGPTDEQYF. CDR3 bases: TGTGCCATCAGGGCGGGAGGGCCCACGGACGAGCAGTACTTC.

V usage is TRBV6-5 and J usage is TRBJ1-1; TRBD1 matches 8 bases. Trimming cost V 6 bases and J 4 bases; bases outside gene matches: 7. The CDR3 is 14 residues long. CDR1 and CDR2 (germline): MNHEY, SVGAGI. CDR3 DNA sequence: TGTGCCAGCAGCGCAGGGGGCAGGGGCACTGAAGCTTTCTTT. Its translation: CASSAGGRGTEAFF.

This clone was seen only a few times. The CDR3 bases are TGTGCCAGCAGCTCGAGACTAGCCTGGCAGTACTTC. The encoded protein is CASSSRLAWQYF. J is TRBJ2-7 and V is TRBV7-2; 7 bases are shared with TRBD2. J lost 9 bases, V lost 4 bases, and 6 bases had no gene match. Germline V gene lookup returns CDR1 SGHTA and CDR2 FQGNSA. The CDR3 loop spans 12 amino acids.

The chain employs TRBV28 and TRBJ1-6; 8 bases align to TRBD1. The V gene end was trimmed by 10 bases and the J gene end by 7 bases; junction bases not matched to a gene: 12. The CDR3 sequence is 15 residues long. CDR1 and CDR2 from the germline V gene are MDHEN and SYDVKM. The CDR3 region has the DNA TGTGCCACCTTTCGGGACAGGACACTCAATTCACCCCTCCACTTT. This encodes CATFRDRTLNSPLHF.

The chain combines TRBV7-8 with TRBJ2-1; 11 bases are shared with TRBD2. After removal of 1 base from V and 10 bases from J, the junction contained 15 bases not matched to a gene. Germline V gene data show CDR1 as SGHVS and CDR2 as FQNEAQ. The CDR3 spans 18 residues. CDR3 coding DNA: TGTGCCAGCAGCTTAGTTTTGGCTAGCGGGAGGCACCTTGCCGAGCAGTTCTTC. It is translated as CASSLVLASGRHLAEQFF.

The genes are TRBV7-2 and TRBJ2-3; 12 bases align to TRBD2. Per the germline V gene, CDR1 is SGHTA and CDR2 is FQGNSA. J was trimmed by 7 bases and V by 4 bases; bases with no gene match: 12. The CDR3 extends over 17 amino acids. CDR3 residues: CASSSNPGLAGLNTQYF. The CDR3 coding sequence is TGTGCCAGCAGCTCGAACCCGGGACTAGCGGGTTTAAATACGCAGTATTTT.

The genes are TRBV2 and TRBJ2-2; TRBD1 or TRBD2 may be the D gene (5 bases each). The V end was cut by 8 bases, the J end by 1 base, with 14 bases between. CDR1 is SNHLY and CDR2 is FYNNEI in the germline V gene. The CDR3 runs to 15 residues. The CDR3 reads CASLSRAGNTGELFF. The CDR3 DNA reads TGTGCCAGCCTGTCCAGGGCGGGGAACACCGGGGAGCTGTTTTTT.

The V call is TRBV19, the J call TRBJ2-7, with a tentative D call TRBD2 (5 bases). The V gene lost 3 bases and the J gene lost 4 bases, with 10 bases spanning the gap. Germline V gene lookup returns CDR1 LNHDA and CDR2 SQIVND (reference sequence). This CDR3 has 13 residues. In nucleotides, the CDR3 is TGTGCCAGTAGTATCGGACGGACTTACGAGCAGTACTTC. Translation gives CASSIGRTYEQYF.

The chain joins TRBV21-1 to TRBJ1-4. TRBV21-1 represents a pseudogene. The CDR3 length is 21 residues. CDR3 bases: TGTGCCAGCAGCAAACACCCCCCGTACCCCCGACAAGGTTGCGGGGTTGTTGGACTGTTTTTT. Its protein is CASSKHPPYPRQGCGVVGLFF.

This rearrangement joins TRBV6-1 to TRBJ2-4, with 8 bases matching TRBD1. V lost 4 bases to trimming and J lost 5 bases; unmatched junction nucleotides: 16. The CDR3 spans 18 residues. Germline V gives CDR1 MNHNS, CDR2 SASEGT. CDR3 bases: TGTGCCAGCAGTGCCCTGCGACAGGGGTTTGGGAAGGAAAACATTCAGTACTTC. The encoded protein is CASSALRQGFGKENIQYF.

This chain joins TRBV6-6 and TRBJ1-5; 7 positions agree with TRBD1. The J segment lost 0 bases and the V segment lost 6 bases, leaving 5 bases of the junction unmatched. This CDR3 spans 15 amino acids. Germline V gene lookup returns CDR1 MNHNY and CDR2 SVGAGI (reference sequence). In nucleotides, the CDR3 is TGTGCCAGCAGCTCTACAGGGGATAGCAATCAGCCCCAGCATTTT. Translating gives CASSSTGDSNQPQHF.

The rearrangement links TRBV27 to TRBJ1-2; weak D call: TRBD1 (6 bases). The V end was cut by 5 bases, the J end by 7 bases, with 17 bases between. The CDR3 extends over 14 amino acids. CDR1 and CDR2 (germline): MNHEY, SMNVEV (reference sequence). The chain's CDR3 is CASSRQEGLGGYTF. CDR3 DNA sequence: TGTGCCAGCAGTCGACAGGAGGGCCTTGGTGGCTACACCTTC.

The gene calls are TRBV5-4 and TRBJ2-3, with 9 bases identical to TRBD1. Unmatched junction bases numbered 2, after V lost 2 bases and J lost 4 bases. The CDR3 is 14 residues long. The germline CDR1 and CDR2 sequences are SGHNT and YYREEE (reference sequence). The CDR3 here is CASSLQGAADTQYF. The DNA for the CDR3 is TGTGCCAGCAGCTTACAGGGGGCTGCAGATACGCAGTATTTT.

The V and J genes are TRBV6-5 and TRBJ1-2, with D maybe TRBD1 (5 bases). CDR3 length equals 13 residues. Trimming stripped 7 bases from V and 3 bases from J, with 12 bases between. Germline V CDR1 and CDR2: MNHEY, SVGAGI. CDR3 amino acids: CASNPGPDYGYTF. The CDR3, as DNA: TGTGCCAGCAACCCAGGGCCAGACTATGGCTACACCTTC.

The DNA for the CDR3 is TGTGCCACCAGCAGAGATCCCCGAAACGACCACGAGCAGTACTTC. It codes for CATSRDPRNDHEQYF. The V and J genes are TRBV15 and TRBJ2-7; no clear D. The germline V gene encodes CDR1 LNHNV and CDR2 YYDKDF (reference sequence). The CDR3 has 15 residues. Between the trimmed V and J ends, which lost 0 bases and 5 bases, there was a span of 14 bases.

This sequence joins TRBV4-1 and TRBJ1-6; the match to TRBD1 covers 8 bases. V trimming: 4 bases; J trimming: 9 bases; junction bases outside the gene matches: 8. The CDR3 covers 15 residues. Germline lookup yields CDR1 MGHRA and CDR2 YSYEKL. The CDR3 DNA follows: TGCGCCAGCAGCCTTCCGGACAGGGAAGTTTCACCCCTCCACTTT. Its translation: CASSLPDREVSPLHF.

This chain connects TRBV10-3 to TRBJ2-2; perhaps TRBD2 as D (6 bases). Germline V CDR1 and CDR2: ENHRY, SYGVKD. The V end lost 1 base, the J end lost 6 bases, and 21 bases lay between the germline ends. The CDR3 is 18 amino acids. CDR3 region: CAISELPGLEGRAGELFF. The CDR3 DNA sequence: TGTGCCATCAGTGAGTTGCCGGGACTGGAGGGAAGGGCCGGGGAGCTGTTTTTT.

The genes are TRBV5-1 and TRBJ1-4; perhaps TRBD1 as D (6 bases). From germline, CDR1 is SGHRS and CDR2 YFSETQ. With 0 bases removed from V and 7 bases from J, the gap between germline ends came to 16 bases. This CDR3 comprises 16 residues. The CDR3 DNA reads as TGCGCCAGCAGCTTGGAAACAGGGCGAAAGGGTGAAAAACTGTTTTTT. This gives the protein CASSLETGRKGEKLFF. The whole variable domain, remainder taken from reference TRBV5-1 and TRBJ1-4, is KAGVTQTPRYLIKTRGQQVTLSCSPISGHRSVSWYQQTPGQGLQFLFEYFSETQRNKGNFPGRFSGRQFSNSRSEMNVSTLELGDSALYLCASSLETGRKGEKLFFGSGTQLSVL.

V gene TRBV19 combines with J gene TRBJ2-1; 7 bases are shared with TRBD1. The CDR3 totals 15 residues. Trimming removed 5 bases from V and 7 bases from J; junction bases left unmatched: 11. The germline V gene encodes CDR1 LNHDA and CDR2 SQIVND (reference sequence). CDR3 region: CASSVGTAVGNEQFF. The CDR3 region has the DNA TGTGCCAGTAGTGTCGGGACAGCGGTGGGAAATGAGCAGTTCTTC.

This clone was detected once. This chain uses TRBV9 with TRBJ2-7, with D possibly TRBD1 on 6 matching bases. Germline V gene lookup returns CDR1 SGDLS and CDR2 YYNGEE. V was cut by 1 base and J by 5 bases, with 10 bases left in between. The CDR3 covers 13 residues. Written as DNA, the CDR3 is TGTGCCAGCAGCGTATCAGGGGTCCACGAGCAGTACTTC. Protein product: CASSVSGVHEQYF.

The chain joins TRBV19 to TRBJ1-5, with TRBD1 matching 8 bases. The V gene end was trimmed by 5 bases and the J gene end by 2 bases; junction bases not matched to a gene: 8. This CDR3 is 16 amino acids long. From germline, CDR1 is LNHDA and CDR2 SQIVND (reference sequence). The CDR3 bases are TGTGCCAGTAGTGAAAGAACAGGGGGTGGCAATCAGCCCCAGCATTTT. Translated, it gives CASSERTGGGNQPQHF.

V usage is TRBV30 and J usage is TRBJ2-7, with TRBD2 matching 12 bases. Germline trimming cut 3 bases from V and 9 bases from J; bases unmatched to any gene: 15. The CDR3 consists of 16 residues. Germline CDR1 and CDR2: GTSNPN and SVGIG (reference sequence). Here the CDR3 DNA reads TGTGCCTGGAGGACTAGCGGGAGTAGCCGTGACGCCGGGCAGTACTTC. It is translated as CAWRTSGSSRDAGQYF.

This chain joins TRBV6-5 and TRBJ1-1; 9 nucleotides match TRBD1. This CDR3 region has 13 residues. CDR1 is MNHEY and CDR2 is SVGAGI in the germline V gene. Germline trimming cut 6 bases from V and 9 bases from J; bases unmatched to any gene: 8. The CDR3 loop reads CASSQLGTGQAFF. CDR3 in DNA: TGTGCCAGCAGCCAGCTTGGGACAGGGCAAGCTTTCTTT.

The V and J genes are TRBV6-6 and TRBJ1-2; 9 bases fit TRBD1. V lost 5 bases and J lost 4; bases outside the gene matches: 11. This CDR3 contains 16 residues. Germline-derived CDR1 and CDR2 are MNHNY and SVGAGI (reference sequence). The CDR3 DNA sequence: TGTGCCAGCAGTACGGGGACAGGGCGGCGGGGCTATGGCTACACCTTC. Translating gives CASSTGTGRRGYGYTF.

V and J are TRBV19 and TRBJ2-7; perhaps D is TRBD1 or TRBD2 (6 bases each). Trimming cost V 1 base and J 5 bases, with 15 bases left between them. From germline, CDR1 is LNHDA and CDR2 SQIVND (reference sequence). The CDR3 length is 15 residues. The CDR3, as DNA: TGTGCCAGTAGTATAGCGGCGGGGAAGGGGGACGAGCAGTACTTC. Translation gives CASSIAAGKGDEQYF.